The 23 T cell receptor beta chains listed next were all sequenced from one sample in a study of control samples from healthy donors and cancer patients. Repertoires were generated with immunoSEQ multiplex PCR, while TCRdb's copy carries only in-frame clones and drops some. The sample has about 55,000 clones, more than 95% seen once; the top ten hold roughly 0.99%. The specimen sequenced was blood. Source of these receptors: a woman between 18 and 29 years old in good health.

The V call is TRBV19, the J call TRBJ2-7; the D gene is possibly TRBD1 (5 bases). Trimming stripped 3 bases from V and 3 bases from J, with 15 bases between. The CDR3 extends over 15 amino acids. The V gene's germline CDR1 is LNHDA and CDR2 SQIVND (reference sequence). DNA of the CDR3: TGTGCCAGTAGTATTGGGCAGGGATCGTTCTACGAGCAGTACTTC. Its protein is CASSIGQGSFYEQYF. Using reference TRBV19 and TRBJ2-7 for the parts outside the CDR3, the full variable domain is DGGITQSPKYLFRKEGQNVTLSCEQNLNHDAMYWYRQDPGQGLRLIYYSQIVNDFQKGDIAEGYSVSREKKESFPLTVTSAQKNPTAFYLCASSIGQGSFYEQYFGPGTRLTVT.

In its sample, this clone was seen once. This chain links TRBV18 with TRBJ2-5; 10 bases map to TRBD2. The CDR3 consists of 15 residues. J gave up 4 bases and V 6 bases, and 8 bases lay outside the gene matches. Germline V gives CDR1 KGHSH, CDR2 LQKENI. The CDR3 DNA sequence: TGTGCCAGCTCGTCTAGCGGGGGAGGAGGAGAGACCCAGTACTTC. Residues: CASSSSGGGGETQYF.

The chain carries TRBV28 and TRBJ1-3; D gene unclear. Trimming took 3 bases from V and 3 from J, leaving 12 bases between them. The CDR3 runs 15 residues. Germline-derived CDR1 and CDR2 are MDHEN and SYDVKM. This CDR3 reads CASSFPPAHGNTIYF. The CDR3 coding sequence is TGTGCCAGCAGTTTTCCCCCCGCTCATGGAAACACCATATATTTT.

The chain combines TRBV6-4 with TRBJ2-4, with D perhaps matching TRBD2 (5 bases). V dropped 7 bases and J dropped 0 bases, with 25 bases sitting between them. Germline V gives CDR1 MRHNA, CDR2 SNTAGT. The CDR3 totals 19 residues. DNA of the CDR3: TGTGCCAGCACCCCCCTGGGGATCCGACGGGGATTAGCCAAAAACATTCAGTACTTC. Protein product: CASTPLGIRRGLAKNIQYF.

The V gene is TRBV6-6, the J gene TRBJ2-3, with D possibly being TRBD2 (5 bases). Germline values: CDR1 MNHNY, CDR2 SVGAGI (reference sequence). The V and J ends lost 5 bases and 3 bases respectively, with 6 bases between them. The CDR3 length is 12 residues. The CDR3 spells CASSRGTDTQYF. DNA for the CDR3: TGTGCCAGCAGTCGGGGTACAGATACGCAGTATTTT.

The chain joins TRBV27 to TRBJ2-7; the match to TRBD2 covers 8 bases. This CDR3 contains 15 residues. The V gene's germline CDR1 is MNHEY and CDR2 SMNVEV (reference sequence). The V segment lost 5 bases and the J segment 2 bases; nucleotides outside the gene matches: 8. The CDR3 spells CASSPPPGGAYEQYF. CDR3 in DNA: TGTGCCAGCAGTCCACCCCCCGGGGGGGCCTACGAGCAGTACTTC.

The rearrangement uses TRBV18 and TRBJ1-1; D gene uncertain. CDR1 and CDR2 from the germline V gene are KGHSH and LQKENI. The CDR3 is 17 residues long. V dropped 0 bases and J dropped 1 base, with 15 bases sitting between them. Here the CDR3 reads CASSPPGTQVGNTEAFF. The CDR3 DNA reads as TGTGCCAGCTCACCACCGGGTACGCAGGTTGGGAACACTGAAGCTTTCTTT.

DNA for the CDR3: TGTGCCAGCAGTTTTACAGGGCCTAGTGGGTACACTGAAGCTTTCTTT. This translates into CASSFTGPSGYTEAFF. This chain uses TRBV28 with TRBJ1-1; a possible D gene is TRBD1 (6 bases). This CDR3 is built from 16 residues. The germline V gene has CDR1 MDHEN and CDR2 SYDVKM. V shed 3 bases and J shed 3 bases, with 17 bases lying between them.

This chain joins TRBV4-1 and TRBJ1-2, with D unresolved. Per the germline V gene, CDR1 is MGHRA and CDR2 is YSYEKL. Trimming removed 1 base at V and 4 bases at J, with 7 bases between. The CDR3 length is 13 residues. CDR3 nucleotides: TGCGCCAGCAGCCAAGCTCCGGGCTATGGCTACACCTTC. It codes for CASSQAPGYGYTF.

The chain carries TRBV4-3 and TRBJ2-1; TRBD2 matches at 10 bases. The germline V gene has CDR1 LGHNA and CDR2 YSLEER. After removal of 1 base from V and 3 bases from J, the junction contained 3 bases not matched to a gene. There are 16 residues in the CDR3. DNA of the CDR3: TGCGCCAGCAGCCAAGTAGCGGGGGGCCTCTACAATGAGCAGTTCTTC. Protein sequence: CASSQVAGGLYNEQFF.

V usage is TRBV9 and J usage is TRBJ2-1, with TRBD2 identical over 11 bases. Germline V gene data show CDR1 as SGDLS and CDR2 as YYNGEE. V was pared by 0 bases and J by 0 bases, with 11 bases of the junction left unmatched. This CDR3 has 20 residues. CDR3 sequence: CASSVVGRLAGGSSYNEQFF. CDR3 bases: TGTGCCAGCAGCGTAGTAGGACGGCTAGCGGGGGGAAGCTCCTACAATGAGCAGTTCTTC.

V gene TRBV27 combines with J gene TRBJ2-3, with a weak D call TRBD2 (5 bases). Germline loops: CDR1 MNHEY, CDR2 SMNVEV (reference sequence). Deletions cut 5 bases from V and 0 bases from J, with 15 bases between. There are 16 residues in the CDR3. CDR3 nucleotide sequence: TGTGCCAGCAGTCCCCTACTAGTCCCAAGCACAGATACGCAGTATTTT. Translation gives CASSPLLVPSTDTQYF.

The V and J genes are TRBV7-8 and TRBJ2-7, with D possibly matching TRBD2 (6 bases). The germline V gene encodes CDR1 SGHVS and CDR2 FQNEAQ. The CDR3 is 14 amino acids. Between the trimmed V and J ends, which lost 3 bases and 5 bases, there was a span of 14 bases. The CDR3 reads CASSLVGGIDEQYF. The CDR3 DNA is TGTGCCAGCAGCTTGGTGGGGGGAATCGACGAGCAGTACTTC.

The V gene is TRBV27, the J gene TRBJ2-7, with 8 bases matching TRBD1. The CDR3 length is 13 residues. With 8 bases clipped from V and 2 bases from J, the junction kept 5 bases outside the gene matches. In germline, CDR1 is MNHEY, CDR2 SMNVEV (reference sequence). The CDR3, as DNA: TGTGCCAGCTCCGACAGGGGCCCCTACGAGCAGTACTTC. Translation gives CASSDRGPYEQYF.

The chain uses TRBV29-1 and TRBJ1-1; 7 nucleotides match TRBD1. Germline loops: CDR1 SQVTM, CDR2 ANQGSEA. The CDR3 is made up of 18 amino acids. Trimming cost V 0 bases and J 5 bases; bases outside gene matches: 18. The CDR3 reads CSVEDPSLGGGARTEAFF. The DNA of the CDR3 is TGCAGCGTTGAAGATCCGTCACTAGGGGGCGGGGCGCGGACTGAAGCTTTCTTT.

The chain recombines TRBV28 with TRBJ1-2; 9 bases match TRBD1. Germline loops: CDR1 MDHEN, CDR2 SYDVKM. J lost 4 bases, V lost 5 bases, and 8 bases had no gene match. The CDR3 loop spans 15 amino acids. This CDR3 reads CASSLRQGVPYGYTF. The CDR3 DNA sequence: TGTGCCAGCAGTCTAAGACAGGGGGTACCCTATGGCTACACCTTC.

The chain uses TRBV19 and TRBJ2-5; D remains ambiguous. The V gene's germline CDR1 is LNHDA and CDR2 SQIVND (reference sequence). Trimming took off 1 base at V and 5 bases at J, with 8 bases between the two ends. This CDR3 spans 13 amino acids. The CDR3 loop reads CASSIAGGETQYF. For the CDR3, the DNA is TGTGCCAGTAGTATAGCAGGTGGGGAGACCCAGTACTTC.

The chain joins TRBV7-9 to TRBJ2-1; no definite D call. Trimming removed 5 bases from V and 0 bases from J, with 11 bases in between. Germline loops: CDR1 SEHNR, CDR2 FQNEAQ (reference sequence). This CDR3 comprises 15 residues. For the CDR3, the DNA is TGTGCCAGCAGCACGGTTCTAGGCTCCTACAATGAGCAGTTCTTC. Translated, it gives CASSTVLGSYNEQFF.

The rearrangement links TRBV30 to TRBJ1-5, with D tentatively TRBD1 (5 bases). V gave up 5 bases and J gave up 1 base, with 15 bases separating them. The CDR3 is 15 residues long. Germline assignment: CDR1 GTSNPN and CDR2 SVGIG (reference sequence). CDR3 protein: CAWEVGGASNQPQHF. In DNA form, the CDR3 reads TGTGCCTGGGAAGTCGGGGGAGCCAGCAATCAGCCCCAGCATTTT.

The chain joins TRBV28 to TRBJ1-2; D gene uncertain. The germline V gene encodes CDR1 MDHEN and CDR2 SYDVKM. This CDR3 spans 12 amino acids. The V end was cut by 5 bases, the J end by 7 bases, with 11 bases between. The CDR3 nucleotides read TGTGCCAGCAGTATAGGATCCTTTGGCTACACCTTC. Translating it yields CASSIGSFGYTF.

The genes are TRBV5-1 and TRBJ1-2; D might be TRBD1 (5 bases). The CDR3 extends over 12 amino acids. Germline CDR1 and CDR2: SGHRS and YFSETQ. Trimming cost V 0 bases and J 7 bases, with 7 bases left between them. CDR3 region: CASSLEGVGYTF. Here the CDR3 DNA reads TGCGCCAGCAGCTTGGAAGGGGTTGGCTACACCTTC.

The V call is TRBV7-8, the J call TRBJ1-1; D might be TRBD1 (5 bases). The CDR3 length is 15 residues. Trimming left V 5 bases short and J 5 bases short, with 18 bases between. From germline, CDR1 is SGHVS and CDR2 FQNEAQ. CDR3 nucleotides: TGTGCCAGCAGCCTACTGGGTCCCAGGGTGACTGAAGCTTTCTTT. Protein sequence: CASSLLGPRVTEAFF.

This chain connects TRBV30 to TRBJ1-2, with D uncertain. The germline gives CDR1 GTSNPN, CDR2 SVGIG (reference sequence). This CDR3 region has 11 residues. The V end lost 2 bases, the J end lost 6 bases, and 7 bases lay between the germline ends. The CDR3 DNA reads as TGTGCCTGGAGTATGAAGGATGGCTACACCTTC. Its translation is CAWSMKDGYTF.